This T cell receptor (beta chain) was observed in a study of radiation and T cells in renal cell carcinoma (dated by TCRdb to the early 2020s). Notes on the research overall: The samples were drawn from a clinical trial, where primary renal cell carcinomas were treated with 15 Gy of stereotactic body radiation therapy and then removed by nephrectomy 4 weeks afterward. In total, 50 or so samples underwent TCR beta sequencing: 25 or so tumors plus 27 peripheral blood samples. A total of roughly 3,900,000 unique CDR3 nucleotide sequences, encoding 2,500,000 or so unique CDR3 amino acid sequences, were found across all 50 or so samples. Results the study describes overall, beyond this receptor: Tracking of blood repertoire dynamics stopped at about 4 weeks after treatment, with no follow-up past that point. Because pretreatment tumor biopsies were not available, the study could not determine whether clonotypes were already present within the tumor at baseline. The single-armed trial design could not address effects of radiation dose or scheduling on the TCR repertoire. Top tumor clonotypes rose in blood from baseline to 2 weeks post-radiation, then contracted by 4 weeks, suggesting transient expansion of tumor-resident clones.

CDR1 and CDR2 were assigned from the germline V gene as KGHSH and LQKENI. Trimming takes 5 bases off V and 0 bases off J; junction bases not matched to a gene: 5. From its cysteine to its phenylalanine, the CDR3 spans 15 amino acids. Only CDR3 DNA remains: 45 bases, in frame from the first base. Taken with the paper, the label for time point translates to: blood 2 weeks post-SBRT. The treatment or condition tag for this specimen amounts to: 15 Gy SBRT to primary tumor, nephrectomy 4 weeks later. To follow tumor-enriched clonotypes, peripheral blood was collected serially from radiation-treated patients at baseline and again at 2 weeks and 4 weeks after SBRT. Every patient had renal cell carcinoma of clear cell pathology. Genomic DNA for TCR sequencing was prepared using the QIAamp DNA Blood Mini Kit (Qiagen). Only samples passing all quality control checks were included in the analyses. TCR beta libraries were generated from genomic DNA with the immunoSEQ kit, following the manufacturer's recommendations. For library preparation, a first multiplex PCR was performed with proprietary primers, followed by a second PCR in which unique barcodes were added, and bead cleanups were performed after each round. Each sample batch included a kit-provided positive control reaction and a negative control reaction. The final libraries were assessed on an Agilent 4200 TapeStation D1000 ScreenTape, pooled by volume, and quantified by qPCR. An Illumina NextSeq500 fitted with a MidOutput 150-cycle cartridge performed the sequencing, running 156 Read1 cycles and 15 Index1 cycles with the kit's custom primers. The pooled library was loaded at 1.0 pM, and roughly 20% PhiX control was spiked in. The paper's processing steps were these. The vendor-processed data were analyzed in R, and a clonotype was defined as all T cells that share the same CDR3 nucleotide sequence. For clone abundance analyses, frequencies were normalized to the 10,000 most abundant clones per sample. Public T cell clones, which averaged fewer than five per sample, were removed prior to analysis. A difference in abundance of at least 32-fold between compartments was used to define tumor-enriched and baseline blood-enriched clonotypes. A beta-binomial differential abundance model was applied to find clonotypes that expanded or contracted between blood time points. Tumor-blood repertoire similarity was measured with the Baroni-Urbani and Buser coefficient, and group comparisons used two-tailed Wilcoxon tests in R. This immuneACCESS table, as held by TCRdb, lists in-frame sequences with V and J called but not all clones. Of the missing ones, under half trace to an unresolved V gene in checked studies; the others have no known cause. The DNA gave D and trimming, while V, J and clone size come from that table. The sample profile shows around 60,000 clones; around 81% of them were found once. The top ten constitute over 6% of the sample.

As concerns this clone: Its antigen has not been determined. No quality values exist for individual bases; no much larger clone is one base distant.

The sequence derives from a man aged 60-69 years with renal cell carcinoma. The chain is encoded by TRBV18 joined to TRBJ2-7; the central 9 bases match TRBD1. Here the sequenced sample was blood, taken from a patient whose treatment included radiotherapy and nephrectomy. The CDR3 loop reads CASSIRTGASYEQYF. Read as DNA, the sequence is TGTGCCAGCTCAATCAGGACAGGGGCCTCCTACGAGCAGTACTTC.